This T cell receptor (beta chain) emerged from a study of Ad26.COV2.S vaccination and SARS-CoV-2 variants. Assay: immunoSEQ multiplex PCR; the TCRdb copy retains only in-frame clones and omits some. Among roughly 300,000 clones listed, approximately 86% were seen once. Indicated treatment: roughly 19 received Ad26.COV2.S at low or high dose, single or two shots; 5 received placebo; per-sample allocation not given. Each sample was drawn 63 days after the first injection (of vaccine or placebo). Per germline, CDR1 SGHTA and CDR2 FQGNSA. V was shortened by 2 bases and J by 1 base, with 9 bases between the two germline ends. The CDR3 covers 15 residues.

This rearrangement joins TRBV7-2 to TRBJ1-5; D perhaps matches TRBD1 (5 bases). Sequenced here: peripheral blood, sampled in a trial of Ad26.COV2.S vaccine versus placebo. The TCR was taken from a person between 18 and 60 years old who received the Ad26.COV2.S COVID-19 vaccine or a placebo. As DNA, the CDR3 is TGTGCCAGCAGCTTAACAGGAGGGAGCAATCAGCCCCAGCATTTT. Translating gives CASSLTGGSNQPQHF.